This T cell receptor beta chain came from a study of cytomegalovirus exposure and HLA in healthy donors. Points from the study as a whole: Later on, analysis showed that most CMV-associated TCR beta chains appeared to be HLA-restricted. Rarity held for most TCR sequences, but there were some public TCRs that occurred in many donors.

Amplification used 60 Vbeta primers and 13 Jbeta primers. In the source study's methods: Unique TCR beta chains totaled some 80 million in a later count, with about 11 million of them shared. Produced via immunoSEQ multiplex PCR; TCRdb's table is partial and in-frame only. The V and J calls and clone size are taken from that table; D and trimming were inferred from the DNA. The sample lists some 250,000 clones; 82% were seen once. Comments on this clone: Its target is not known.

Sequenced sample: PBMCs. The TCR sequence derives from a woman between 35 and 50 years old in good health and CMV-seropositive.

CDR3 nucleotide sequence: TGTGCCAGTAGTGAGACAGGCTGGAGCTCCTACGAGCAGTACTTC. Protein: CASSETGWSSYEQYF. This chain joins TRBV19 and TRBJ2-5, with D possibly TRBD1 on 6 matching bases. The J call could be wrong; TRBJ2-7 is a better fit for the DNA end. The CDR3 consists of 15 residues. Germline CDR1 reads LNHDA; CDR2 reads SQIVND (reference sequence).